Listed here are 15 T cell receptor beta chains from one sample, sequenced in a study of Graves' ophthalmopathy and Graves' hyperthyroidism. Amplification of TCR beta CDR3 regions used RNA transcripts. Second-round multiplex PCR came after first-round RT-PCR with HTBI primers. Each CDR3 protein is one row after TCRdb ran MiXCR on the multiplex PCR reads. The repertoire holds 620,000 or so distinct CDR3 sequences, roughly 20% seen once, with around 6.9% in the top ten. The sequenced sample consisted of peripheral blood. All receptors derive from a woman aged 18 to 35 with stable Graves' hyperthyroidism. Some clones in this sample may be carry-over from other donors' samples.

The chain couples TRBV12-3 or TRBV12-4 to TRBJ1-5; D gene unclear. CDR3 size: 14 residues. V lost 3 bases and J lost 0, with 6 bases in between. The CDR3 sequence: CASSFEYSNQPQHF. CDR3 in DNA: TGTGCCAGCAGTTTCGAGTATAGCAATCAGCCCCAGCATTTT.

At least ten counts were recorded for this clonotype. J is TRBJ2-7 and V is TRBV11-3; weak D call: TRBD1 (5 bases). The germline V gene encodes CDR1 SGHNT and CDR2 YENEEA. V gave up 1 base and J gave up 5 bases, with 12 bases separating them. This CDR3 is built from 14 residues. CDR3 in DNA: TGTGCCAGCAGCTTAGGACAGACCCCGGACGAGCAGTACTTC. Residues: CASSLGQTPDEQYF.

This clonotype has at least ten counts. This chain links TRBV19 with TRBJ2-2, with a possible D match to TRBD1 (5 bases). Germline V CDR1 and CDR2: LNHDA, SQIVND (reference sequence). The CDR3 has 14 residues. V lost 7 bases to trimming and J lost 6 bases, with 15 bases between them. DNA for the CDR3: TGTGCCAGTAATGATAGGGGAAGGTCCGGGGAGCTGTTTTTT. It codes for CASNDRGRSGELFF.

The table lists this clonotype with a few counts. The chain has TRBV4-2 and TRBJ1-2; 10 bases align to TRBD1. The length of the CDR3 is 21 residues. Per the germline V gene, CDR1 is LGHNA and CDR2 is YNFKEQ. V gave up 0 bases and J gave up 7 bases; unmatched junction bases: 23. CDR3 sequence (DNA): TGTGCCAGCAGCCAAGATACTGGGGGTGGGGTTAGTCGGGACAGGGGTCTTGGCTACACCTTC. It encodes CASSQDTGGGVSRDRGLGYTF.

Many counts were recorded for this clonotype. The rearrangement uses TRBV10-2 and TRBJ1-5; 8 bases fit TRBD1. Germline values: CDR1 WSHSY, CDR2 SAAADI. The ends lost 4 bases at V and 6 bases at J; junction bases unmatched: 2. This CDR3 region has 13 residues. CDR3 coding DNA: TGCGCCAGCAGTGGGACAGGGCGTCAGCCCCAGCATTTT. It is translated as CASSGTGRQPQHF.

This clonotype was found many times. The DNA of the CDR3 is TGTGCCAGCATCCTGGACAGGGCCTTGGGCACTGAAGCTTTCTTT. Translated: CASILDRALGTEAFF. The chain employs TRBV12-3 or TRBV12-4 and TRBJ1-1, with 8 positions matching TRBD1. Unmatched junction bases numbered 11, after V lost 7 bases and J lost 4 bases. The CDR3 has 15 amino acids.

This clonotype showed up many times. J is TRBJ2-5 and V is TRBV7-2; a weak D match, TRBD1 (5 bases). The germline V gene encodes CDR1 SGHTA and CDR2 FQGNSA. This CDR3 is 14 amino acids long. The germline V and J ends were trimmed by 3 bases and 7 bases, with 15 bases remaining between them. The CDR3 bases are TGTGCCAGCAGCTTTGGACAAAAGGCGTCGACCCAGTACTTC. It is translated as CASSFGQKASTQYF.

There are many counts of this clonotype. The chain links TRBV2 to TRBJ1-2, with D uncertain. With 6 bases removed from V and 1 base from J, the gap between germline ends came to 9 bases. The germline gives CDR1 SNHLY, CDR2 FYNNEI. This CDR3 spans 13 amino acids. The CDR3 protein is CASSDLGNYGYTF. CDR3 DNA: TGTGCCAGCAGCGACCTTGGTAACTATGGCTACACCTTC.

This clonotype has a count of ten or more. CDR3: CASSLKDGAGYGYTF. DNA of the CDR3: TGTGCCAGCAGTTTAAAAGACGGAGCGGGGTATGGCTACACCTTC. The V and J genes are TRBV27 and TRBJ1-2; D gene uncertain. The germline V and J ends were trimmed by 2 bases and 5 bases, with 15 bases remaining between them. Germline-derived CDR1 and CDR2 are MNHEY and SMNVEV (reference sequence). This CDR3 is 15 amino acids long.

The chain is built from TRBV12-3 or TRBV12-4 and TRBJ2-7; D is possibly TRBD2 (7 bases). This CDR3 contains 13 residues. The germline V and J ends were trimmed by 6 bases and 7 bases, with 16 bases remaining between them. Written as DNA, the CDR3 is TGTGCCAGCAGCCGAGGGGGGGCGCGGGAGCAGTACTTC. Protein product: CASSRGGAREQYF.

This clonotype occurred many times. This chain joins TRBV20-1 and TRBJ1-1; D is unresolved. This CDR3 is built from 14 residues. Germline V gene data show CDR1 as DFQATT and CDR2 as SNEGSKA (reference sequence). Trimming removed 0 bases at V and 0 bases at J, with 8 bases between. The CDR3 DNA reads TGCAGTGCTAGAGATCCGGCGGTGAACACTGAAGCTTTCTTT. It translates to CSARDPAVNTEAFF.

This clonotype came up many times. The chain employs TRBV20-1 and TRBJ1-1; possible D gene TRBD1, 5 bases. Germline V CDR1 and CDR2: DFQATT, SNEGSKA (reference sequence). This CDR3 has 14 residues. V lost 1 base, J lost 0 bases, and 9 bases lay in between. Here the CDR3 reads CSARVPGLNTEAFF. The CDR3 nucleotides are TGCAGTGCTAGAGTCCCAGGGCTGAACACTGAAGCTTTCTTT.

The chain joins TRBV29-1 to TRBJ1-2; D gene uncertain. The V gene's germline CDR1 is SQVTM and CDR2 ANQGSEA. V was pared by 4 bases and J by 1 base, with 10 bases between. The CDR3 sequence is 13 residues long. The CDR3 nucleotides are TGCAGCGTTGCACTGACCATTAACTATGGCTACACCTTC. It yields the protein CSVALTINYGYTF.

This clonotype was found a few times. J is TRBJ2-7 and V is TRBV4-1; 8 bases fit TRBD2. This CDR3 spans 17 amino acids. J lost 4 bases, V lost 2 bases, and 13 bases had no gene match. Germline-derived CDR1 and CDR2 are MGHRA and YSYEKL. Written as DNA, the CDR3 is TGCGCCAGCAGCCAACCCTATCTAGCGGGTAAAAGTTACGAGCAGTACTTC. It translates to CASSQPYLAGKSYEQYF.

In the case of this clonotype: This sequence may be a read error, since a much larger clone differs from it by one base. The CDR3 nucleotides read TGTGCCTGGAGTGGACAGATGAACACTGAAGCTTGCTTT. It yields the protein CAWSGQMNTEACF. This sequence joins TRBV30 and TRBJ1-1; D might be TRBD1 (5 bases). The CDR3 is made up of 13 amino acids. Germline loops: CDR1 GTSNPN, CDR2 SVGIG (reference sequence).